The 30 T cell receptor beta chains listed next were all sequenced from one sample in a study of vaccination effects on CD4 cells after COVID-19. These TCRs' antigens remain unknown. TCRdb's copy holds only in-frame clones and misses some; the assay was immunoSEQ multiplex PCR. Of some 69,000 clones detected, around 67% appear once; the ten largest clones hold about 2.3%. An approximately nine-day culture period preceded the isolation of CD4+ T cells. Subjects were given two BNT162b2 or mRNA-1273 vaccine doses. This specimen was CD4+ T cells from PBMCs cultured without peptide, taken after COVID-19 vaccination. These receptors came from a human donor who received a COVID-19 vaccine.

This clone was picked up a small number of times. The chain is built from TRBV5-1 and TRBJ1-5; TRBD1 might be the D (5 bases). Trimming left V 4 bases short and J 2 bases short, with 13 bases between. CDR3 length equals 15 residues. Germline V CDR1 and CDR2: SGHRS, YFSETQ. For the CDR3, the DNA is TGCGCCAGCAGCGTCACGGGGGGTGGCAATCAGCCCCAGCATTTT. Translated: CASSVTGGGNQPQHF. The variable domain in full, with the rest retrieved from reference TRBV5-1 and TRBJ1-5, is KAGVTQTPRYLIKTRGQQVTLSCSPISGHRSVSWYQQTPGQGLQFLFEYFSETQRNKGNFPGRFSGRQFSNSRSEMNVSTLELGDSALYLCASSVTGGGNQPQHFGDGTRLSIL.

The table lists this clone with a few counts. V usage is TRBV7-3 and J usage is TRBJ2-2; D perhaps matches TRBD2 (6 bases). Trimming took 4 bases from V and 6 from J, leaving 15 bases between them. The CDR3 extends over 15 amino acids. Germline loops: CDR1 SGHTA, CDR2 FQGTGA. Here the CDR3 reads CASSSLGEAAGELFF. The DNA of the CDR3 is TGTGCCAGCAGCTCCCTGGGGGAGGCGGCCGGGGAGCTGTTTTTT.

The V gene is TRBV10-1, the J gene TRBJ1-5; D uncertain. The CDR3 sequence is 13 residues long. V was shortened by 0 bases and J by 5 bases, with 5 bases between the two germline ends. CDR1 and CDR2 (germline): WNHNN, SYGVQD (reference sequence). The CDR3: CASSESGDQPQHF. CDR3 nucleotide sequence: TGCGCCAGCAGTGAGTCGGGAGATCAGCCCCAGCATTTT.

The chain couples TRBV5-1 to TRBJ2-5; possibly TRBD2 for D (5 bases). The CDR3 sequence is 15 residues long. Germline CDR1 SGHRS, CDR2 YFSETQ. V was shortened by 0 bases and J by 4 bases, with 13 bases between the two germline ends. CDR3 bases: TGCGCCAGCAGCTTGGGTCGGGGTGTAGGAGAGACCCAGTACTTC. It is translated as CASSLGRGVGETQYF.

The chain has TRBV25-1 and TRBJ1-2; D might be TRBD1 (5 bases). Per germline, CDR1 MGHDK and CDR2 SYGVNS. The V gene lost 0 bases and the J gene lost 3 bases, with 8 bases spanning the gap. The CDR3 length is 14 residues. The CDR3 DNA reads TGTGCCAGCAGTGAATATGGCAGGGACTATGGCTACACCTTC. This encodes CASSEYGRDYGYTF.

The rearrangement joins TRBV7-2 to TRBJ2-3, with 7 bases matching TRBD2. CDR3 size: 15 residues. V shed 1 base and J 2 bases; nucleotides not matched to a gene: 3. Germline CDR1 and CDR2: SGHTA and FQGNSA. Here the CDR3 reads CASSLVGTTTDTQYF. For the CDR3, the DNA is TGTGCCAGCAGCTTAGTTGGGACTACCACAGATACGCAGTATTTT.

This chain links TRBV7-9 with TRBJ1-3; maybe TRBD1 (5 bases). Between the trimmed V and J ends, which lost 4 bases and 2 bases, there was a span of 18 bases. The CDR3 runs 17 residues. Per the germline V gene, CDR1 is SEHNR and CDR2 is FQNEAQ (reference sequence). The CDR3 is CASSSQGALSTGNTIYF. Here the CDR3 DNA reads TGTGCCAGCAGCTCGCAGGGCGCTCTGAGCACTGGAAACACCATATATTTT.

Only a few counts were recorded for this clone. The chain carries TRBV4-1 and TRBJ1-4; TRBD1 is a possible D gene (5 bases). CDR3 size: 16 residues. The germline V and J ends were trimmed by 1 base and 8 bases, with 17 bases remaining between them. Germline V gene lookup returns CDR1 MGHRA and CDR2 YSYEKL. The CDR3 sequence: CASSQGASGLVEKLFF. The CDR3 nucleotides read TGCGCCAGCAGCCAAGGGGCCTCAGGGCTCGTCGAAAAACTGTTTTTT.

The chain combines TRBV4-3 with TRBJ2-5; tentative D call: TRBD2 (6 bases). Germline V lookup: CDR1 LGHNA, CDR2 YSLEER. V was pared by 4 bases and J by 5 bases, with 11 bases between. The CDR3 contains 13 residues. The CDR3 sequence: CASSPSLAETQYF. The CDR3 DNA sequence: TGCGCCAGCAGCCCGTCCCTAGCGGAGACCCAGTACTTC.

The gene calls are TRBV4-1 and TRBJ1-4; D remains ambiguous. The V end lost 2 bases, the J end lost 2 bases, and 15 bases lay between the germline ends. The V gene's germline CDR1 is MGHRA and CDR2 YSYEKL. The CDR3 is made up of 17 amino acids. The DNA of the CDR3 is TGCGCCAGCAGCCAATTGTATGCTCTGGGGACTAATGAAAAACTGTTTTTT. It specifies CASSQLYALGTNEKLFF.

The chain recombines TRBV12-3 or TRBV12-4 with TRBJ1-1; unclear D gene. The CDR3 length is 13 residues. V was trimmed by 3 bases and J by 1 base, leaving 6 bases between them. The CDR3, as DNA: TGTGCCAGCAGTTTCTCAGCGAACACTGAAGCTTTCTTT. Translating it yields CASSFSANTEAFF.

V gene TRBV4-1 combines with J gene TRBJ1-2; the D gene is possibly TRBD1 (5 bases). V was pared by 0 bases and J by 3 bases, with 14 bases between. The CDR3 spans 16 residues. The germline gives CDR1 MGHRA, CDR2 YSYEKL. CDR3 protein: CASSQDSQGMDYGYTF. The DNA for the CDR3 is TGCGCCAGCAGCCAAGATTCTCAGGGTATGGACTATGGCTACACCTTC.

This clone has more than one count but fewer than ten. J is TRBJ1-1 and V is TRBV9, with TRBD1 matching 8 bases. V shed 4 bases and J 3 bases; nucleotides not matched to a gene: 8. Per the germline V gene, CDR1 is SGDLS and CDR2 is YYNGEE. CDR3 length equals 15 residues. CDR3 sequence reads: CASSPRDRPHTEAFF. The CDR3 nucleotides are TGTGCCAGCAGCCCACGGGACAGGCCACACACTGAAGCTTTCTTT.

The chain uses TRBV2 and TRBJ1-5; D is perhaps TRBD1 (5 bases). Trimming took off 8 bases at V and 5 bases at J, with 13 bases between the two ends. Germline assignment: CDR1 SNHLY and CDR2 FYNNEI. CDR3 length: 13 residues. The CDR3 here is CASLRDRDQPQHF. Here the CDR3 DNA reads TGTGCCAGCCTCAGGGATAGAGATCAGCCCCAGCATTTT.

V and J are TRBV24-1 and TRBJ1-5; 7 nucleotides agree with TRBD1. Unmatched junction bases numbered 17, after V lost 3 bases and J lost 13 bases. The CDR3 extends over 16 amino acids. Germline V CDR1 and CDR2: KGHDR, SFDVKD. Here the CDR3 DNA reads TGTGCCACCAGTGATACCCGGGACAGCGCCGTTGGAATTCAGCATTTT. Amino acids: CATSDTRDSAVGIQHF.

The genes are TRBV27 and TRBJ2-1; D assignment may be TRBD1 or TRBD2 (5 bases each). The CDR3 spans 15 residues. CDR1 and CDR2 from the germline V gene are MNHEY and SMNVEV (reference sequence). The V end was cut by 6 bases, the J end by 5 bases, with 17 bases between. The CDR3 DNA sequence: TGTGCCAGCAGGGGGCCAGGACTCAGAAACAATGAGCAGTTCTTC. Translating it yields CASRGPGLRNNEQFF.

The chain couples TRBV6-5 to TRBJ1-2; D is uncertain. Trimming pared 0 bases from V and 4 bases from J, leaving 15 bases between. Germline CDR1 reads MNHEY; CDR2 reads SVGAGI. The CDR3 is made up of 16 amino acids. CDR3 sequence reads: CASSYSIPQEGYGYTF. The CDR3, as DNA: TGTGCCAGCAGTTACTCTATACCCCAGGAGGGCTATGGCTACACCTTC.

J is TRBJ2-1 and V is TRBV4-1; D ambiguous. V lost 2 bases, J lost 0 bases, and 8 bases lay in between. The V gene's germline CDR1 is MGHRA and CDR2 YSYEKL. The CDR3 spans 15 residues. DNA for the CDR3: TGCGCCAGCAGCCAACAGGAGAGCTCCTACAATGAGCAGTTCTTC. Translated, it gives CASSQQESSYNEQFF.

The chain combines TRBV5-6 with TRBJ2-2; a possible D gene is TRBD1 (5 bases). The germline V gene encodes CDR1 SGHDT and CDR2 YYEEEE. Trimming removed 3 bases at V and 4 bases at J, with 13 bases between. This CDR3 is built from 15 residues. The CDR3: CASSYGAAFTGELFF. The CDR3 DNA reads TGTGCCAGCAGCTATGGGGCAGCCTTCACCGGGGAGCTGTTTTTT.

This clone was observed a handful of times. The chain uses TRBV5-6 and TRBJ1-4, with D maybe TRBD1 (6 bases). Germline CDR1 is SGHDT and CDR2 is YYEEEE. The V end lost 0 bases, the J end lost 8 bases, and 8 bases lay between the germline ends. The CDR3 spans 13 residues. CDR3 DNA sequence: TGTGCCAGCAGCTTGGGGACAGCGGAAAAACTGTTTTTT. Translation gives CASSLGTAEKLFF.

The chain carries TRBV11-3 and TRBJ2-4; no definite D call. V was pared by 4 bases and J by 6 bases, with 10 bases between. The germline gives CDR1 SGHNT, CDR2 YENEEA. The CDR3 sequence is 13 residues long. The CDR3 spells CASSSHNGNIQYF. CDR3 DNA sequence: TGTGCCAGCAGCTCCCACAACGGAAACATTCAGTACTTC. The whole variable domain, filled in from reference TRBV11-3 and TRBJ2-4, reads EAGVVQSPRYKIIEKKQPVAFWCNPISGHNTLYWYLQNLGQGPELLIRYENEEAVDDSQLPKDRFSAERLKGVDSTLKIQPAELGDSAVYLCASSSHNGNIQYFGAGTRLSVL.

V and J are TRBV6-5 and TRBJ1-5, with 8 positions matching TRBD1. The CDR3 sequence is 15 residues long. With 2 bases clipped from V and 3 bases from J, the junction kept 3 bases outside the gene matches. CDR1 is MNHEY, CDR2 SVGAGI, per germline. The CDR3 nucleotides read TGTGCCAGCAGTTACAGCCAGGGGGCCAATCAGCCCCAGCATTTT. Residues: CASSYSQGANQPQHF.

V and J are TRBV5-4 and TRBJ1-1, with D uncertain. In germline, CDR1 is SGHNT, CDR2 YYREEE (reference sequence). V lost 4 bases to trimming and J lost 7 bases, with 11 bases between them. The CDR3 sequence is 12 residues long. CDR3 in amino acids: CASSRALGEAFF. CDR3 DNA: TGTGCCAGCAGCCGCGCTTTGGGTGAAGCTTTCTTT.

The J gene is TRBJ2-2, the V gene TRBV7-3; D call uncertain. From germline, CDR1 is SGHTA and CDR2 FQGTGA. The V end was cut by 5 bases, the J end by 6 bases, with 4 bases between. The CDR3 consists of 11 residues. The CDR3 DNA follows: TGTGCCAGCAGCCAATCCGGGGAGCTGTTTTTT. This encodes CASSQSGELFF.

The chain recombines TRBV2 with TRBJ1-5; D possibly corresponds to TRBD1 (5 bases). V lost 4 bases and J 6 bases, leaving 16 bases between the germline ends. Germline CDR1 is SNHLY and CDR2 is FYNNEI. This CDR3 region has 15 residues. CDR3 amino acids: CASSVKTGGRQPQHF. In nucleotides, the CDR3 is TGTGCCAGCAGTGTCAAGACGGGGGGACGTCAGCCCCAGCATTTT.

The chain joins TRBV5-1 to TRBJ1-1, with TRBD1 matching 7 bases. CDR1 and CDR2 from the germline V gene are SGHRS and YFSETQ. The CDR3 is 14 residues long. The junction had 7 bases not matched to a gene; V was cut back by 2 bases and J by 6 bases. The CDR3: CASSFAGGDAEAFF. CDR3 DNA: TGCGCCAGCAGCTTCGCAGGGGGGGACGCTGAAGCTTTCTTT.

The chain is built from TRBV5-1 and TRBJ1-3; D gene uncertain. CDR1 and CDR2 from the germline V gene are SGHRS and YFSETQ. The V and J ends lost 4 bases and 0 bases respectively, with 8 bases between them. The CDR3 has 14 amino acids. The CDR3 protein is CASSPGSSGNTIYF. DNA for the CDR3: TGCGCCAGCAGCCCGGGGAGCTCTGGAAACACCATATATTTT.

In its sample, this clone was seen once. The rearrangement joins TRBV15 to TRBJ2-3; D not resolved. Germline V gives CDR1 LNHNV, CDR2 YYDKDF (reference sequence). This CDR3 has 12 amino acids. The V end lost 4 bases, the J end lost 5 bases, and 7 bases lay between the germline ends. The DNA of the CDR3 is TGTGCCACCAGCACCCCGGGAGATACGCAGTATTTT. Residues: CATSTPGDTQYF.

This sequence joins TRBV5-5 and TRBJ2-7, with D tentatively TRBD1 or TRBD2 (5 bases each). Germline loops: CDR1 SGHKS, CDR2 YYEKEE (reference sequence). V lost 0 bases, J lost 2 bases, and 15 bases lay in between. The CDR3 is made up of 16 amino acids. The CDR3 coding sequence is TGTGCCAGCAGCTTGGTCGGGGCGCCCGCCGCCTACGAGCAGTACGTC. Translation gives CASSLVGAPAAYEQYV.

CDR3 residues: CAISDEGQGGNQPQHF. For the CDR3, the DNA is TGTGCCATCAGTGACGAGGGACAGGGCGGCAATCAGCCCCAGCATTTT. The rearrangement links TRBV10-3 to TRBJ1-5; 9 bases map to TRBD1. This CDR3 is 16 amino acids long. The J segment lost 2 bases and the V segment lost 3 bases, leaving 5 bases of the junction unmatched. CDR1 and CDR2 (germline): ENHRY, SYGVKD.